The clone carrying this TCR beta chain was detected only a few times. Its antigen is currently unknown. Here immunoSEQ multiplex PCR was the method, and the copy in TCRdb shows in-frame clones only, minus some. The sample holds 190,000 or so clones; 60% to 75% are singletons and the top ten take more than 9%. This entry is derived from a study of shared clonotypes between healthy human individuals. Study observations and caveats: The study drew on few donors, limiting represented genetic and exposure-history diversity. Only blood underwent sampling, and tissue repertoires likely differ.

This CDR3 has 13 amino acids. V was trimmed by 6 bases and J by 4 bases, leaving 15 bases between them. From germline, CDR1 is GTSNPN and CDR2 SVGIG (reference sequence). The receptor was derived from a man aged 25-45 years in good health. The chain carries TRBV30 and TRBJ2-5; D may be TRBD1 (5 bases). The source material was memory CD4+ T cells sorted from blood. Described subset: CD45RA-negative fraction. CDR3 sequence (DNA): TGTGCCTGCCAACAGGTAACCCGAGAGACCCAGTACTTC. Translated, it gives CACQQVTRETQYF.